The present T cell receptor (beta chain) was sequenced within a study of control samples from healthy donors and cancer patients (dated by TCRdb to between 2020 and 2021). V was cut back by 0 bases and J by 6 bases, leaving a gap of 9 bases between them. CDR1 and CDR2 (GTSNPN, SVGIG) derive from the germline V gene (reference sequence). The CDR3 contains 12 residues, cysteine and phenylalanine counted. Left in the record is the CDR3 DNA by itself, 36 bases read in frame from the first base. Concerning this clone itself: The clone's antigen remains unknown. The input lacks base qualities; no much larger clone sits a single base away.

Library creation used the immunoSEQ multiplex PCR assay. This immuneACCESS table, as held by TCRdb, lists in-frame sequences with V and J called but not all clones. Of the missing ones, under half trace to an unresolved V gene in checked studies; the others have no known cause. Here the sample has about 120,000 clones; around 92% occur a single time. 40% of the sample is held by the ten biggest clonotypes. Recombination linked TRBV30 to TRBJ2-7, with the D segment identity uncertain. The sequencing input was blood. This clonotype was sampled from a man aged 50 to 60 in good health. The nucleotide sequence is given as TGTGCCTGGAGTGTACGAGCCCTCGAGCAGTACTTC. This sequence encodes CAWSVRALEQYF.